Listed below are T cell receptor beta chains from one sample, sequenced in a study of shared clonotypes between healthy human individuals. The repertoire was sequenced with immunoSEQ multiplex PCR; TCRdb's copy has only in-frame clones and lacks some. There are 1.6 million or so clones in the sample; roughly 96% occur only once, and 0.95% to 1.5% lies in the top ten. The sequencing sample was made of naive CD4+ T cells sorted from blood. The receptors here all came from a man aged 25-40 years in good health. The CDR3 runs from the conserved cysteine through the conserved F or W.

V | CDR3
TRBV28 | CASSWGRWGVDDEQFF
TRBV15 | CATSRLGDQPQHF
TRBV7-9 | CASRLPSGRRDNEQFF
TRBV7-6 | CASSLARLAGYNEQFF
TRBV28 | CASSLNRHTGELFF
TRBV2 | CASSETYRMGNEKLFF
TRBV5-5 | CASSLVDGTIYYEQYF
TRBV27 | CASSFLDSYNEQFF
TRBV4-2 | CASSQDHIPGGREGRHEQYF
TRBV6-1 | CASSERYRGIYGYTF
TRBV2 | CASSEKGLAGGPQLETQYF
TRBV11-3 | CASSFTGEAGELFF
TRBV7-2 | CASSLSGTGNTGELFF
TRBV4-3 | CASSPGQGQLTDTQYF
TRBV5-1 | CASSFSATTNEKLFF
TRBV27 | CASSWSGGRTQYF
TRBV13 | CASSRDRGYNEQFF
TRBV7-2 | CASSRTGMGNQPQHF
TRBV9 | CASSARLAEYNEQFF
TRBV29-1 | CSNRLGPQETQYF
TRBV7-2 | CASKTDVYSNQPQHF
TRBV4-1 | CASSLESGRVTGELFF
TRBV11-2 | CASSWGLAGGPVAAAQYF
TRBV7-2 | CASSSQPGLGLLNEQFF
TRBV5-1 | CASSLRPTQETQYF
TRBV2 | CASMTRQTGLLNTGELFF
TRBV7-8 | CASSPRRDNYEQYF
TRBV5-6 | CASTYRPRGMSTDTQYF
TRBV4-2 | CASSTSTSGKTYEQYF
TRBV5-4 | CASSLKAPTGELFF
TRBV13 | CASSSSRQGGWGNQPQHF
TRBV5-1 | CASSLDGRPNYGYTF
TRBV19 | CASSLSAMNTEAFF
TRBV29-1 | CSVSIGGSSVSYEQYF
TRBV6-1 | CASSSGTGTGNTIYF
TRBV18 | CASSSPISGTASSYNEQFF
TRBV27 | CASSLEDNQPQHF